What follows describes a single T cell receptor beta chain. No antigen is known for it. The CDR3 sequence is 18 residues long. Trimming at V came to 7 bases and at J to 7 bases, leaving 19 bases not matched to a gene. Germline V lookup: CDR1 SNHLY, CDR2 FYNNEI. This specimen comes from a study of cytomegalovirus exposure and HLA in healthy donors. The protocol was immunoSEQ multiplex PCR, while the TCRdb copy is restricted to in-frame clones and leaves out a portion. The data contain some 130,000 clones, approximately 84% of them singletons. The donors were part of the validation cohort, which consisted of some 120 subjects and was separate from the first cohort of 666 subjects. Study results and caveats: Most TCR sequences were uncommon, yet certain public TCRs appeared in many donors. Reportedly, cytomegalovirus status was diagnosed with high sensitivity and specificity.

This chain connects TRBV2 to TRBJ2-1, with 10 bases fitting TRBD2. The receptor was derived from a man aged 25-45 years in good health and CMV-seropositive. The specimen sequenced was PBMCs. The DNA of the CDR3 is TGTGCCAGCAAAGTGGCCAGCGGGAGGGCCCATCATTTGAATGAGCAGTTCTTC. Translated: CASKVASGRAHHLNEQFF.